The T cell receptor (beta chain) described here comes from a study of technical replicates of blood from four donors. The germline CDR1 and CDR2 sequences are SGHDT and YYEEEE. This CDR3 region has 13 residues. V was trimmed by 4 bases and J by 5 bases, leaving 9 bases between them. The repertoire was sequenced with immunoSEQ multiplex PCR; TCRdb's copy has only in-frame clones and lacks some. The repertoire holds approximately 65,000 clones, with 75% to 90% as singletons. The receptor was isolated from a human donor in good health. Some clones in this sample may be carry-over from other donors' samples. The specimen sequenced was PBMCs. J is TRBJ2-2 and V is TRBV5-6; D might be TRBD1 (6 bases). CDR3 coding DNA: TGTGCCAGCAGCGCTGGGACAACCGGGGAGCTGTTTTTT. The encoded protein is CASSAGTTGELFF.